This T cell receptor beta chain was obtained from a study of blood T cells in healthy people across ages. This clonotype was detected only once. Trimming pared 4 bases from V and 6 bases from J, leaving 10 bases between. This CDR3 comprises 12 residues. Using a J-beta primer mix together with a sample-barcoded 5' primer, a second PCR was run for 7 to 11 cycles. TCRdb itself ran the 5' RACE reads through MiXCR, one entry per CDR3 protein. The data show 1.2 million to 1.5 million distinct CDR3 sequences, roughly 64% seen once. Sequenced input: blood. The rearrangement uses TRBV12-3 or TRBV12-4 and TRBJ2-7; D is unresolved. This clonotype was sampled from a man between 18 and 29 years old in good health. The CDR3 region has the DNA TGTGCCAGCAGTTCCTCTATGGCCGAGCAGTACTTC. Encoded protein: CASSSSMAEQYF.